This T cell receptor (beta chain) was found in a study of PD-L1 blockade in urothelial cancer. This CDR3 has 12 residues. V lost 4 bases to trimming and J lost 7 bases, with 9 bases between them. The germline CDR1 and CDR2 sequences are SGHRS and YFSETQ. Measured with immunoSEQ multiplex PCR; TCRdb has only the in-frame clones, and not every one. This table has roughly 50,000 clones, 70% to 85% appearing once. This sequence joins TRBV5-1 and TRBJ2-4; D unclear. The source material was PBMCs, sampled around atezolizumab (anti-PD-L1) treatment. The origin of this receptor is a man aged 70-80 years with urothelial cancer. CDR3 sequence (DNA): TGCGCCAGCAGCCCGCTCGGGAACATTCAGTACTTC. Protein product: CASSPLGNIQYF.